The sequence of this TCR beta chain was determined in a study of T cell responses to AZD1222 COVID-19 vaccine. The method was immunoSEQ multiplex PCR; TCRdb's version includes in-frame clones alone and lacks a portion of them. Of 95,000 to 110,000 clones listed, about 90% are singletons. V was trimmed by 8 bases and J by 2 bases, leaving 25 bases between them. The CDR3 loop spans 18 amino acids. Points on this clone: Its antigen is as yet unknown.

Whole-study results and caveats: Baseline serostatus was positive in only a handful of AZD1222 recipients.

V is TRBV23-1 and J is TRBJ1-5, with D possibly TRBD1 on 6 matching bases. TRBV23-1 is assigned to the ORF class and has an uncertain function. This clonotype originated in an adult in good health. Sample: peripheral blood, taken on day 0 of AZD1222 vaccination. The CDR3 DNA is TGCGCCAGCCGTATCAGTCTTCGCGTAGGGGGAGGCAATCAGCCCCAGCATTTT. Its protein product is CASRISLRVGGGNQPQHF.